Sequencing of this T cell receptor (beta chain) was carried out in a study of blood T cell repertoires in COVID-19. Study processing details: Counts of nucleated cells, estimated from reference gene primer amplification, were obtained. The data were produced by immunoSEQ multiplex PCR, yet TCRdb's version contains in-frame clones alone and is incomplete. D and trimming were read from the DNA, whereas the V and J calls and clone size are those reported in that table. The table lists under 400,000 clones, around 87% of them singletons. The CDR3 extends over 15 amino acids. CDR1 is LGHNA and CDR2 is YNFKEQ in the germline V gene. V lost 6 bases and J lost 7; bases outside the gene matches: 7.

The chain combines TRBV4-2 with TRBJ2-1, with 12 bases fitting TRBD2. The sequencing input was peripheral blood. The receptor was derived from a woman aged 25-40 years with COVID-19, enrolled during active disease. CDR3 in amino acids: CASRPRTSGTNEQFF. The DNA for the CDR3 is TGTGCCAGCAGACCCCGGACTAGCGGGACGAATGAGCAGTTCTTC.